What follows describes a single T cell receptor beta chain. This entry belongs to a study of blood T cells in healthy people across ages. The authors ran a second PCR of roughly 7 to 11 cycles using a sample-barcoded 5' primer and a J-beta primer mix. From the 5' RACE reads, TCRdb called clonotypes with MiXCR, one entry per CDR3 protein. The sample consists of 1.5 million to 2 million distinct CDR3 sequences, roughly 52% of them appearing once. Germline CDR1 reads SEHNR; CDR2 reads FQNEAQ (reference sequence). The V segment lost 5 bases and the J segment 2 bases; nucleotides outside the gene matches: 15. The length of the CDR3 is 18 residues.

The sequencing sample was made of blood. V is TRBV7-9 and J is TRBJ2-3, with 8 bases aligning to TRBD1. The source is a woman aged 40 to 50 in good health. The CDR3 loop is CASSLNPGQGANTDTQYF. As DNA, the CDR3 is TGTGCCAGCAGCCTCAACCCCGGACAGGGAGCCAACACAGATACGCAGTATTTT.